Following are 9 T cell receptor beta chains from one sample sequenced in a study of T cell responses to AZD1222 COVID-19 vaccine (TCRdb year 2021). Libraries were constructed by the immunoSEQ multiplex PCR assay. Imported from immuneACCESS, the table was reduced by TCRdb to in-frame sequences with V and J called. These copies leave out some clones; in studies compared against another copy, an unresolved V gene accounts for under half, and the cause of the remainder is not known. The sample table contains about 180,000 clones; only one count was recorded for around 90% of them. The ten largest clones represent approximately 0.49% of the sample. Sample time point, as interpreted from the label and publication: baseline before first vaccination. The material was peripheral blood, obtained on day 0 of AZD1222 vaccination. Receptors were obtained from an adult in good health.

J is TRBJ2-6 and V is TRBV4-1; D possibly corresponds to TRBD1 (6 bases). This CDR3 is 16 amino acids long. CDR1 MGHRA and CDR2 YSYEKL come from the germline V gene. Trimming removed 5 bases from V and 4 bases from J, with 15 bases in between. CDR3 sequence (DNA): TGCGCCAGCAGCGATCACAGGGATTCCGGGGCCAACGTCCTGACTTTC. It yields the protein CASSDHRDSGANVLTF.

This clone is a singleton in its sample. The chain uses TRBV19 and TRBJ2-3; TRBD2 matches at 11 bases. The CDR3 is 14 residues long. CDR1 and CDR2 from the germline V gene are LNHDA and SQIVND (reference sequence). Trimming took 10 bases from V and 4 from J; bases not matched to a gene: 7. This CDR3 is CATFSGRAADTQYF. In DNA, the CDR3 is TGTGCCACCTTTAGCGGGAGGGCCGCAGATACGCAGTATTTT.

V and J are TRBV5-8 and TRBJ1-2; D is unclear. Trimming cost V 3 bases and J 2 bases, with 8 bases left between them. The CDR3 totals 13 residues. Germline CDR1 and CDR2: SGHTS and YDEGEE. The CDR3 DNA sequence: TGTGCCAGCAGCTGGAGTCCGAACTATGGCTACACCTTC. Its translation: CASSWSPNYGYTF.

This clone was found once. CDR3 residues: CASSQGQGTGYTF. CDR3 nucleotide sequence: TGTGCCAGCAGCCAAGGACAGGGTACTGGCTACACCTTC. J is TRBJ1-2 and V is TRBV3-1 (or the pseudogene TRBV3-2), with 7 bases lining up with TRBD1. CDR3 size: 13 residues. V lost 1 base, J lost 7 bases, and 3 bases stayed unmatched. Germline CDR1 reads LGHDT; CDR2 reads YNNKEL (reference sequence).

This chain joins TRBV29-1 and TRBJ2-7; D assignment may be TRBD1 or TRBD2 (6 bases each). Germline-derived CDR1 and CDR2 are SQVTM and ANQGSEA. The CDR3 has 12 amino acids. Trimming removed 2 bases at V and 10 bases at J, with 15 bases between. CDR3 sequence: CSVERGAGGQYF. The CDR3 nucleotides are TGCAGCGTTGAAAGGGGGGCGGGCGGACAGTACTTC.

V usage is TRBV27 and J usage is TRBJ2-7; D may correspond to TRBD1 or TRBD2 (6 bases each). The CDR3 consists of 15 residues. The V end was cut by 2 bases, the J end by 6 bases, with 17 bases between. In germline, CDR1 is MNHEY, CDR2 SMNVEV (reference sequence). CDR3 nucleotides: TGTGCCAGCAGTTTAGGAGGGCAGGGGAGGTCCGAGCAGTACTTC. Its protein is CASSLGGQGRSEQYF.

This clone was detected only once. The CDR3 DNA reads TGCGCCAGCAGCCCTATCACAGCTAACTATGGCTACACCTTC. Amino acids: CASSPITANYGYTF. The rearrangement joins TRBV5-1 to TRBJ1-2, with D unresolved. V was trimmed by 4 bases and J by 0 bases, leaving 10 bases between them. The CDR3 length is 14 residues. CDR1 SGHRS and CDR2 YFSETQ come from the germline V gene.

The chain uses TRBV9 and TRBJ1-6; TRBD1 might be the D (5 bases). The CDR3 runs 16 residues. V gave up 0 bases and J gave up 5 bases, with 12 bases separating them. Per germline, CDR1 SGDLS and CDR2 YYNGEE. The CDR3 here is CASSVGSQGDNSPLHF. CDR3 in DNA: TGTGCCAGCAGCGTAGGGTCTCAGGGTGATAATTCACCCCTCCACTTT.

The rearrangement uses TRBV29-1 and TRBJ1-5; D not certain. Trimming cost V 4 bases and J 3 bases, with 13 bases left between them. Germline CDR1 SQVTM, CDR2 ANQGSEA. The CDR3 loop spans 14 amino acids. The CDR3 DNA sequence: TGCAGCGTTGTCGGGGTGGACCCCAATCAGCCCCAGCATTTT. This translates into CSVVGVDPNQPQHF.